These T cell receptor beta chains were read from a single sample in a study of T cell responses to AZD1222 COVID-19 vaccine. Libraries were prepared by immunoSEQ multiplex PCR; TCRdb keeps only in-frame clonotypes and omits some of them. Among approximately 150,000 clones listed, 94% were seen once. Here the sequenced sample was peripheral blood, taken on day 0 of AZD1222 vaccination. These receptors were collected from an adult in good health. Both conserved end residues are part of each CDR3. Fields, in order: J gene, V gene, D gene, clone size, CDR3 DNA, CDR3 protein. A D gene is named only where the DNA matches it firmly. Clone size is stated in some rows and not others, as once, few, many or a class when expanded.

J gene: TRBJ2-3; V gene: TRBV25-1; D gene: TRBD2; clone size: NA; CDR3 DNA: TGTGCCAGCAGTGAATGGACTAGCGGGAGGGCTGGCACAGATACGCAGTATTTT; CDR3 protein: CASSEWTSGRAGTDTQYF
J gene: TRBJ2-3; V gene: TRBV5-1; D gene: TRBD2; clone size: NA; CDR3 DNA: TGCGCCAGCAGCCCCGGGGGGGGGCCCACAGATACGCAGTATTTT; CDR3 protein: CASSPGGGPTDTQYF
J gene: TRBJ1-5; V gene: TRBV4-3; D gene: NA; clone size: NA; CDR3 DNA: TGCGCCAGCAGCCAAAACAGAGAAGAGCATCAGCCCCAGCATTTT; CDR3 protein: CASSQNREEHQPQHF
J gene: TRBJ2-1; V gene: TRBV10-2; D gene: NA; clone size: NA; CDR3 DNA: TGCGCCAGCAGTCCCGACAGTAACTACAATGAGCAGTTCTTC; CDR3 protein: CASSPDSNYNEQFF
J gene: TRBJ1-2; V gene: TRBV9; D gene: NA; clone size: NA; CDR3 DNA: TGTGCCAGCAGCCCCACAGGCGGCCAGGTCCTGAAGGCTGGCTACACCTTC; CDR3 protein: CASSPTGGQVLKAGYTF
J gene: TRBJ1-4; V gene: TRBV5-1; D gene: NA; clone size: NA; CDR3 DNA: TGCGCCAGCAGCTTCGGCCAGGACAATGAAAAACTGTTTTTT; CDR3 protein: CASSFGQDNEKLFF
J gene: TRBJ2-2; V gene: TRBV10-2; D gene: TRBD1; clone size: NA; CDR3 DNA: TGCGCCAGCGGTACAACAGGGGGCTGGCTGTTTTTT; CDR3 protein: CASGTTGGWLFF
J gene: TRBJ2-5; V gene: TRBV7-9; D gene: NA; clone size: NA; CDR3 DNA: TGTGCCAGCAGCTTATCTGACGGGTTGGGATACTTC; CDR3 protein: CASSLSDGLGYF
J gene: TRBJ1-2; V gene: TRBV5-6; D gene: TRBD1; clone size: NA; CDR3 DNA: TGTGCCAGCAGCTTGGCCGGACAGGGAAGCTATGGCTACACCTTC; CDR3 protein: CASSLAGQGSYGYTF
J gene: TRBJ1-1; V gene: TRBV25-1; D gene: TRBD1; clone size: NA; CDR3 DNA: TGTGCCAGCAGTGAACTGACAGGGGGCACTGAAGCTTTCTTT; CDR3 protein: CASSELTGGTEAFF
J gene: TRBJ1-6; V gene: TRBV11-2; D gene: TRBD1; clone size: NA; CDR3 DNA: TGTGCCAGCAGCTCCCGGACAGGGAGGAGCTCACCCCTCCACTTT; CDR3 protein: CASSSRTGRSSPLHF
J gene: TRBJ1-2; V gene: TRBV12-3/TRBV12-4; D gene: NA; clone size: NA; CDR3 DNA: TGTGCCAGCAGTTTCGGGGGGGGTGGCTACACCTTC; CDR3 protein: CASSFGGGGYTF
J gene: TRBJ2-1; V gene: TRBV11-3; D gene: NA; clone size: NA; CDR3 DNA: TGTGCCAGCAGCGGGGACGCTGACAATGAGCAGTTCTTC; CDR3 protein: CASSGDADNEQFF
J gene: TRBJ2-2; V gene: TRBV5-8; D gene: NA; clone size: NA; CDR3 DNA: TGTGCCAGCAGTCGGCACGGGGGGAACACCGGGGAGCTGTTTTTT; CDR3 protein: CASSRHGGNTGELFF
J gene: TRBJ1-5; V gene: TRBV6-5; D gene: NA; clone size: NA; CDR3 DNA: TGTGCCAGCAGCTCCTTTCGAGGGGCCAATCAGCCCCAGCATTTT; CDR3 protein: CASSSFRGANQPQHF
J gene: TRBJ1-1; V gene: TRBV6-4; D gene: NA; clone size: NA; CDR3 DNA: TGTGCCAGCAGTGAAGGGGGGGAATTCACTGAAGCTTTCTTT; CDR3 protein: CASSEGGEFTEAFF
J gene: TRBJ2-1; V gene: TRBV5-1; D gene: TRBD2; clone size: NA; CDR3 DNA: TGCGCCAGCAGCACTGGACTAGCGATAAATGAGCAGTTCTTC; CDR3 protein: CASSTGLAINEQFF
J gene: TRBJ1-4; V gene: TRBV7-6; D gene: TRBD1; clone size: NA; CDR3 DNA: TGTGCCAGCAGCTTAGTGTTGGGACAGGGTTTGGATGAAAAACTGTTTTTT; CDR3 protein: CASSLVLGQGLDEKLFF
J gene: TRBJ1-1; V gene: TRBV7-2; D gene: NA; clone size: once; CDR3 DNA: TGTGCCAGCAGCCCTTATAGTCGGGGGGACACTGAAGCTTTCTTT; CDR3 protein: CASSPYSRGDTEAFF
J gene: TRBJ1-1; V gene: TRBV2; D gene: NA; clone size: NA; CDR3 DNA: TGTGCCAGCAGACAGGGCTGGTCGGCTGAAGCTTTCTTT; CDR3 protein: CASRQGWSAEAFF
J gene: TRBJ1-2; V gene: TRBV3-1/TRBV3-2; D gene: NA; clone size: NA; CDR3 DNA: TGTGCCAGCAGCCCGGGGGTTGGACTCCTTGGCTACACCTTC; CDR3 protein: CASSPGVGLLGYTF
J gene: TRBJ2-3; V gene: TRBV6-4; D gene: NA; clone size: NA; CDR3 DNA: TGTGCCAGCAGTGTTGCCAGTTCCACAGATACGCAGTATTTT; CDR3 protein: CASSVASSTDTQYF
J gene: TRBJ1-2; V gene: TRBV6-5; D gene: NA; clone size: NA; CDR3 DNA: TGTGCCAGCAGTTATGGCAGGGGCCCTAACTATGGCTACACCTTC; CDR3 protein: CASSYGRGPNYGYTF
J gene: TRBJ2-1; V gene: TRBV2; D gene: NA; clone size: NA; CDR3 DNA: TGTGCCAGCATACAGCCGGGACCGGCGAGGGATGAGCAGTTCTTC; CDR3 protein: CASIQPGPARDEQFF
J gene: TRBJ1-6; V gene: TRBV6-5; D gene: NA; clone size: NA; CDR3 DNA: TGTGCCAGCAGTTACTCGGAATATAATTCACCCCTCCACTTT; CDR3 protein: CASSYSEYNSPLHF
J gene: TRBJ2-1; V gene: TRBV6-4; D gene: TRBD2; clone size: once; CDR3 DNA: TGTGCCAGCAGTGTGGTAGCGGGGGGCTACAATGAGCAGTTCTTC; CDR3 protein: CASSVVAGGYNEQFF
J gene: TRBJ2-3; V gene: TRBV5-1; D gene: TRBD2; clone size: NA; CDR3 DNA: TGCGCCAGCGACTCGGGACTAGGCGGGGCCGATACGCAGTATTTT; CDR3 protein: CASDSGLGGADTQYF
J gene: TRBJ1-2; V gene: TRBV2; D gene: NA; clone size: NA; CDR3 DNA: TGTGCCAGCAGTGATTCGGGGTTGACGGCCTATGGCTACACCTTC; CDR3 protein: CASSDSGLTAYGYTF
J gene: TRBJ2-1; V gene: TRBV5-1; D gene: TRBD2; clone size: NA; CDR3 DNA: TGCGCCAGCAGCTTGGCTCTAGCGGGAGCGAATGAGCAGTTCTTC; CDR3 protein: CASSLALAGANEQFF
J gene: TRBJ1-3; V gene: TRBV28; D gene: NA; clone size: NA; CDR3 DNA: TGTGGCGCATCAGCCCCTACAGAGGGCACCGGAAACACCATATATTTT; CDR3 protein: CGASAPTEGTGNTIYF
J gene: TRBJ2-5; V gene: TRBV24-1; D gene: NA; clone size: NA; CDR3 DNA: TGTGCCACCAGTTCAGACCGCTTGGGGACCCAGTACTTC; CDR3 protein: CATSSDRLGTQYF
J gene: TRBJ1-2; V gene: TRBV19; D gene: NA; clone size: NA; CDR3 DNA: TGTGCCAGTAGTATAGGCTCGGGGGCCTCCTATGGCTACACCTTC; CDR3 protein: CASSIGSGASYGYTF
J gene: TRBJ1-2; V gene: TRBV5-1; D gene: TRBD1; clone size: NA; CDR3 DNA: TGCGCCAGCAGCCCGATTGGACAGGGGGCGTTGGGCTACACCTTC; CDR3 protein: CASSPIGQGALGYTF
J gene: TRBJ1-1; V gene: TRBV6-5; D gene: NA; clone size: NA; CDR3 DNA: TGTGCCAGCAGTTTTTGGGCCGACACTGAAGCTTTCTTT; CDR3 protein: CASSFWADTEAFF
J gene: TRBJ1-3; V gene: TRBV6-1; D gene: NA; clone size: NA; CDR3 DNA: TGTGCCAGCAGTAAAGCAGGTGTCTCTGGAAACACCATATATTTT; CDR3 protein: CASSKAGVSGNTIYF
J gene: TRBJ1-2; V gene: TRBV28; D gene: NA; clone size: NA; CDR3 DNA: TGTGCCAGCAGTCTGGGACGGTCTAACTATGGCTACACCTTC; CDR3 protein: CASSLGRSNYGYTF
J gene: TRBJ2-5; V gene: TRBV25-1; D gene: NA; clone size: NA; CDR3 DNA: TGTGCCAGCAGTGAGGGGGCGCTTGAGACCCAGTACTTC; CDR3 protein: CASSEGALETQYF
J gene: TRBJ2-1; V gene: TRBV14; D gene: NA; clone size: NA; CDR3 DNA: TGTGCCAGCAGCTTAACGTGGGAGCAGTTCTTC; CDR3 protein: CASSLTWEQFF
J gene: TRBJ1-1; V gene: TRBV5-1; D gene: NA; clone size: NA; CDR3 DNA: TGCGCCAGCAGCCCCGTGGGTTTTTGGGAATCTTGGACGAATCGTGAAGCTTTCTTT; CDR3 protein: CASSPVGFWESWTNREAFF
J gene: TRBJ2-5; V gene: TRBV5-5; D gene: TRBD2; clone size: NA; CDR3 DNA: TGTGCCAGCAGCTTGGTCCGGCTAGCGGGGGAGCATCCTAACCTCTTCCAGTACTTC; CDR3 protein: CASSLVRLAGEHPNLFQYF